The 12 T cell receptor beta chains reported below all come from one sample, sequenced in a study of T cell repertoires in cytomegalovirus infection. TCRdb re-called the reads through MiXCR, storing one row per CDR3 protein. The sample consists of about 250,000 distinct CDR3 sequences, about 17% of them appearing once. Sequences were obtained from CD8+ T cells from PBMCs. The receptor set was obtained from a human donor in good health (CMV status not recorded). Some clones in this sample may be carry-over from other donors' samples.

This clonotype was counted a few times. This sequence joins TRBV6-2 or TRBV6-3 and TRBJ2-3, with TRBD1 matching 8 bases. The V gene's germline CDR1 is MNHEY and CDR2 SVGEGT. The trim removed 6 bases at V and 4 bases at J, leaving 6 bases unmatched. The CDR3 totals 14 residues. In DNA, the CDR3 is TGTGCCAGCAGCCCGGACAGGGCGCCAGATACGCAGTATTTT. As protein: CASSPDRAPDTQYF.

This clonotype was detected ten times or more. The chain carries TRBV7-2 and TRBJ2-2; no firm D call. Trimming took 2 bases from V and 4 from J, leaving 5 bases between them. The CDR3 covers 13 residues. Germline loops: CDR1 SGHTA, CDR2 FQGNSA. The CDR3 sequence is CASSLMGTGELFF. The CDR3 coding sequence is TGTGCCAGCAGCTTAATGGGCACCGGGGAGCTGTTTTTT.

This clonotype was counted between two and nine times. V is TRBV12-3 or TRBV12-4 and J is TRBJ2-7; D is unclear. The CDR3 length is 12 residues. Deletions cut 4 bases from V and 3 bases from J, with 7 bases between. CDR3 sequence (DNA): TGTGCCAGCAGTTCGCCCAACTACGAGCAGTACTTC. Encoded protein: CASSSPNYEQYF.

The rearrangement uses TRBV7-2 and TRBJ2-7, with TRBD2 matching 9 bases. The CDR3 length is 12 residues. Germline CDR1 is SGHTA and CDR2 is FQGNSA. J was trimmed by 5 bases and V by 6 bases; bases with no gene match: 2. The CDR3 nucleotides read TGTGCCAGCAGGGCGGGGGGGCACGAGCAGTACTTC. Translation gives CASRAGGHEQYF.

This clonotype was detected only a few times. V usage is TRBV20-1 and J usage is TRBJ1-2; D is ambiguous. CDR3 length: 11 amino acids. Germline assignment: CDR1 DFQATT and CDR2 SNEGSKA (reference sequence). The ends were cut back, 6 bases at V and 8 bases at J, with 13 bases in the middle. CDR3 protein: CSALSMYGYTF. CDR3 sequence (DNA): TGCAGTGCCCTCTCGATGTACGGCTACACCTTC.

This clonotype was counted ten times or more. This chain joins TRBV7-6 and TRBJ2-1, with 14 bases matching TRBD2. V lost 4 bases to trimming and J lost 2 bases; unmatched junction nucleotides: 10. The CDR3 length is 19 residues. Germline values: CDR1 SGHVS, CDR2 FNYEAQ. In nucleotides, the CDR3 is TGTGCCAGCAGCTCCCGTGGGACTAGCGGGGGCCGTCCCTACAATGAGCAGTTCTTC. This sequence encodes CASSSRGTSGGRPYNEQFF.

The chain is built from TRBV4-1 and TRBJ1-2; no clear D gene. This CDR3 is built from 15 residues. With 0 bases removed from V and 5 bases from J, the gap between germline ends came to 13 bases. The germline CDR1 and CDR2 sequences are MGHRA and YSYEKL. The CDR3 loop reads CASSQDRQVSYGYTF. The CDR3 region has the DNA TGCGCCAGCAGCCAAGATCGGCAAGTTTCTTATGGCTACACCTTC.

In its sample, this clonotype was seen many times. The chain uses TRBV7-6 and TRBJ1-4, with D uncertain. Germline CDR1 is SGHVS and CDR2 is FNYEAQ. The germline V and J ends were trimmed by 4 bases and 0 bases, with 6 bases remaining between them. This CDR3 spans 14 amino acids. The CDR3 spells CASSSRPTNEKLFF. In nucleotides, the CDR3 is TGTGCCAGCAGCTCCAGGCCAACTAATGAAAAACTGTTTTTT.

The genes are TRBV5-1 and TRBJ2-1, with D maybe TRBD1 (6 bases). Deletions cut 4 bases from V and 3 bases from J, with 11 bases between. CDR1 is SGHRS and CDR2 is YFSETQ in the germline V gene. There are 14 residues in the CDR3. CDR3 DNA: TGCGCCAGCAGCCGGTCGGGACACTACAATGAGCAGTTCTTC. Translated: CASSRSGHYNEQFF.

A few counts support this clonotype. The rearrangement joins TRBV2 to TRBJ2-7; no reliable D call. Trimming took 3 bases from V and 7 from J, leaving 10 bases between them. This CDR3 is 12 amino acids long. Germline V gives CDR1 SNHLY, CDR2 FYNNEI. CDR3 DNA sequence: TGTGCCAGCAGTGACCTCTACGAGGAGCAGTACTTC. Protein sequence: CASSDLYEEQYF.

This rearrangement joins TRBV7-9 to TRBJ1-5; 7 bases map to TRBD1. Trimming removed 5 bases from V and 3 bases from J; junction bases left unmatched: 7. Germline V gene data show CDR1 as SEHNR and CDR2 as FQNEAQ (reference sequence). The CDR3 is 15 amino acids. The CDR3 coding sequence is TGTGCCAGCAGCCCCGGACAGGCGATCAATCAGCCCCAGCATTTT. It specifies CASSPGQAINQPQHF.

This chain uses TRBV2 with TRBJ1-2, with D possibly TRBD1 on 5 matching bases. The ends were cut back, 6 bases at V and 3 bases at J, with 11 bases in the middle. Germline lookup yields CDR1 SNHLY and CDR2 FYNNEI. This CDR3 is built from 13 residues. Written as DNA, the CDR3 is TGTGCCAGCAGCGCCCGGGGGGACTATGGCTACACCTTC. It codes for CASSARGDYGYTF.